This is a list of T cell receptor beta chains from one sample in a study of T cell responses to AZD1222 COVID-19 vaccine. TCRdb's copy holds only in-frame clones and misses some; the assay was immunoSEQ multiplex PCR. There are about 100,000 clones in the sample; 85% to 90% occur only once, and 15% lies in the top ten. Specimen: peripheral blood, collected on day 0 of AZD1222 vaccination. The source of these receptors is an adult in good health. The CDR3 runs from the conserved cysteine through the conserved F or W. Fields, in order: J gene, V gene, D gene, clone size, CDR3 protein, CDR3 DNA. A D gene is named only where the DNA matches it firmly. Not all rows give a size; the values are once, few, many and, for expanded clones, a class.

J: TRBJ2-7
V: TRBV6-2/TRBV6-3
D: -
size: -
CDR3: CASSQGVLTYEQYF
DNA: TGTGCCAGCAGCCAAGGGGTCCTCACCTACGAGCAGTACTTC

J: TRBJ2-2
V: TRBV18
D: -
size: -
CDR3: CASSRPRDGENTGELFF
DNA: TGTGCCAGCTCCCGCCCCCGGGACGGCGAGAACACCGGGGAGCTGTTTTTT

J: TRBJ1-5
V: TRBV6-1
D: -
size: -
CDR3: CASSEFAGGNQPQHF
DNA: TGTGCCAGCAGTGAATTCGCCGGAGGGAATCAGCCCCAGCATTTT

J: TRBJ2-3
V: TRBV7-9
D: -
size: once
CDR3: CASTLGGSSTDTQYF
DNA: TGTGCCAGCACCTTAGGGGGGTCTAGCACAGATACGCAGTATTTT

J: TRBJ1-1
V: TRBV5-5
D: -
size: -
CDR3: CASSFTRNTEAFF
DNA: TGTGCCAGCAGCTTCACACGGAACACTGAAGCTTTCTTT

J: TRBJ2-7
V: TRBV7-3
D: TRBD1
size: -
CDR3: CASSSHPPGTGTPASYEQYF
DNA: TGTGCCAGCAGCTCCCACCCCCCCGGGACAGGAACCCCGGCCTCCTACGAGCAGTACTTC

J: TRBJ2-7
V: TRBV5-1
D: TRBD1
size: -
CDR3: CASSPGTGEYEQYF
DNA: TGCGCCAGCAGCCCCGGGACAGGGGAATACGAGCAGTACTTC

J: TRBJ1-2
V: TRBV5-1
D: -
size: -
CDR3: CASSVERRNSYGYTF
DNA: TGCGCCAGCAGCGTGGAACGCCGTAACAGCTATGGCTACACCTTC

J: TRBJ1-6
V: TRBV4-1
D: -
size: -
CDR3: CASSQEGGGNNSPLHF
DNA: TGCGCCAGCAGCCAAGAGGGCGGAGGGAATAATTCACCCCTCCACTTT

J: TRBJ1-2
V: TRBV6-5
D: TRBD1
size: -
CDR3: CASRLRDRVYGYTF
DNA: TGTGCCAGCAGGCTCCGGGACAGGGTATATGGCTACACCTTC

J: TRBJ1-5
V: TRBV5-8
D: -
size: -
CDR3: CASSPRGPRGSQPQHF
DNA: TGTGCCAGCAGCCCTCGGGGGCCCCGCGGAAGTCAGCCCCAGCATTTT

J: TRBJ1-6
V: TRBV11-2
D: -
size: -
CDR3: CASSTSGTVNSPLHF
DNA: TGTGCCAGCAGCACATCCGGGACGGTTAATTCACCCCTCCACTTT

J: TRBJ2-7
V: TRBV7-9
D: -
size: few
CDR3: CASSPTLGSLYEQYF
DNA: TGTGCCAGCAGCCCTACGCTAGGATCCCTCTACGAGCAGTACTTC

J: TRBJ2-7
V: TRBV19
D: -
size: -
CDR3: CASSPDRRYYEQYF
DNA: TGTGCCAGTAGCCCAGACAGGAGATACTACGAGCAGTACTTC

J: TRBJ2-1
V: TRBV9
D: TRBD1
size: few
CDR3: CASSVVGDRGNEQFF
DNA: TGTGCCAGCAGCGTAGTAGGGGACAGGGGGAATGAGCAGTTCTTC

J: TRBJ2-1
V: TRBV3-1/TRBV3-2
D: -
size: -
CDR3: CASSHPTGNQHEQFF
DNA: TGTGCCAGCAGCCATCCTACCGGGAATCAACATGAGCAGTTCTTC

J: TRBJ2-3
V: TRBV2
D: TRBD2
size: -
CDR3: CASTLMGRLAGTTDTQYF
DNA: TGTGCCAGCACACTAATGGGGAGACTAGCGGGGACAACAGATACGCAGTATTTT

J: TRBJ1-2
V: TRBV6-5
D: -
size: -
CDR3: CASSPQVLYGYTF
DNA: TGTGCCAGCAGCCCGCAGGTCCTCTATGGCTACACCTTC

J: TRBJ2-5
V: TRBV6-1
D: -
size: -
CDR3: CASSERVMAQETQYF
DNA: TGTGCCAGCAGTGAACGGGTTATGGCACAAGAGACCCAGTACTTC

J: TRBJ2-7
V: TRBV5-1
D: -
size: few
CDR3: CASSPSGPAGPNYEQYF
DNA: TGCGCCAGCAGCCCCTCGGGTCCTGCGGGACCCAACTACGAGCAGTACTTC

J: TRBJ2-3
V: TRBV15
D: TRBD2
size: -
CDR3: CATSRDQAGTGDTQYF
DNA: TGTGCCACCAGCAGAGATCAAGCGGGGACCGGAGATACGCAGTATTTT

J: TRBJ1-1
V: TRBV5-6
D: -
size: -
CDR3: CASTTGMGRGNTEAFF
DNA: TGTGCCAGCACCACGGGCATGGGCAGGGGGAACACTGAAGCTTTCTTT

J: TRBJ2-7
V: TRBV30
D: -
size: -
CDR3: CATAGGDPYEQYF
DNA: TGTGCGACTGCAGGGGGGGACCCCTACGAGCAGTACTTC

J: TRBJ1-6
V: TRBV5-6
D: TRBD1
size: few
CDR3: CASRPQGARNSPLHF
DNA: TGTGCCAGCAGGCCTCAGGGGGCTCGGAATTCACCCCTCCACTTT

J: TRBJ1-1
V: TRBV5-1
D: TRBD1
size: -
CDR3: CASRLRDRGEAFF
DNA: TGCGCCAGCCGTCTCCGGGACAGGGGTGAAGCTTTCTTT

J: TRBJ2-7
V: TRBV6-1
D: TRBD2
size: -
CDR3: CASSSPGGRSYEQYF
DNA: TGTGCCAGCAGTTCCCCGGGGGGGCGCTCCTACGAGCAGTACTTC

J: TRBJ2-7
V: TRBV5-6
D: -
size: -
CDR3: CASSFYSLGLDEQYF
DNA: TGTGCCAGCAGCTTTTACTCTCTGGGCTTGGACGAGCAGTACTTC

J: TRBJ1-2
V: TRBV19
D: -
size: -
CDR3: CASRPGQQLNYGYTF
DNA: TGTGCCAGTAGGCCCGGACAGCAATTAAACTATGGCTACACCTTC

J: TRBJ1-1
V: TRBV5-1
D: -
size: -
CDR3: CASKDSGGTEAFF
DNA: TGCGCCAGCAAGGACAGCGGGGGAACTGAAGCTTTCTTT

J: TRBJ2-7
V: TRBV12-5
D: TRBD2
size: -
CDR3: CASGLGSGGPYEQYF
DNA: TGTGCTAGTGGTTTGGGCAGCGGGGGCCCCTACGAGCAGTACTTC

J: TRBJ2-3
V: TRBV5-1
D: -
size: -
CDR3: CASSLGTGGDTQYF
DNA: TGCGCCAGCAGCTTGGGGACTGGAGGGGATACGCAGTATTTT

J: TRBJ2-5
V: TRBV4-2
D: -
size: -
CDR3: CASSQDSVGGGRETQYF
DNA: TGTGCCAGCAGCCAAGATAGCGTGGGAGGAGGGAGAGAGACCCAGTACTTC

J: TRBJ2-1
V: TRBV18
D: -
size: -
CDR3: CASSPLGTGSSYNEQFF
DNA: TGTGCCAGCTCACCCCTCGGGACTGGTAGCTCCTACAATGAGCAGTTCTTC

J: TRBJ1-5
V: TRBV27
D: -
size: once
CDR3: CASSTRGSNQPQHF
DNA: TGTGCCAGCAGTACAAGGGGTAGCAATCAGCCCCAGCATTTT

J: TRBJ1-2
V: TRBV27
D: TRBD1
size: -
CDR3: CASSLGVWGTGRSSYGYTF
DNA: TGTGCCAGCAGTTTAGGGGTTTGGGGGACAGGGAGATCCAGCTATGGCTACACCTTC

J: TRBJ2-7
V: TRBV15
D: -
size: -
CDR3: CATSRESTGRYYEQYF
DNA: TGTGCCACCAGCAGGGAAAGTACAGGGAGATACTACGAGCAGTACTTC

J: TRBJ2-1
V: TRBV4-1
D: TRBD2
size: -
CDR3: CASGTSVGNEQFF
DNA: TGCGCCAGCGGGACTAGCGTAGGCAATGAGCAGTTCTTC

J: TRBJ1-6
V: TRBV2
D: -
size: -
CDR3: CASSARREGNKISYNSPLHF
DNA: TGTGCCAGCAGCGCACGTAGGGAAGGGAACAAAATCTCCTATAATTCACCCCTCCACTTT

J: TRBJ2-2
V: TRBV10-3
D: TRBD2
size: -
CDR3: CAISSLTSGGSTGELFF
DNA: TGTGCCATCAGTTCGCTTACTAGCGGGGGAAGCACCGGGGAGCTGTTTTTT

J: TRBJ2-1
V: TRBV24-1
D: -
size: -
CDR3: CATSDSRSSGQFF
DNA: TGTGCCACCAGTGACTCCCGGTCGTCCGGGCAGTTCTTC

J: TRBJ1-2
V: TRBV6-2/TRBV6-3
D: TRBD1
size: -
CDR3: CASSSLQGGASGYTF
DNA: TGTGCCAGCAGTTCGCTTCAAGGGGGCGCGTCTGGCTACACCTTC

J: TRBJ2-1
V: TRBV5-1
D: TRBD2
size: -
CDR3: CASSAAGTSGSYEQFF
DNA: TGCGCCAGCAGCGCCGCCGGGACTAGCGGGAGTTATGAGCAGTTCTTC

J: TRBJ2-1
V: TRBV12-5
D: -
size: -
CDR3: CASGFPQGKQFF
DNA: TGTGCTAGTGGTTTCCCCCAGGGAAAGCAGTTCTTC

J: TRBJ2-4
V: TRBV5-1
D: -
size: once
CDR3: CASSSAVSMDSQNIQYF
DNA: TGCGCCAGCAGCTCTGCAGTCAGCATGGATTCGCAGAACATTCAGTACTTC

J: TRBJ1-1
V: TRBV4-2
D: -
size: -
CDR3: CASSQDRANTEAFF
DNA: TGTGCCAGCAGCCAAGACAGGGCGAACACTGAAGCTTTCTTT